The next 26 T cell receptor beta chains were all read from a single sample in a study of blood T cells in healthy people across ages. With a J-beta primer mix and a sample-barcoded 5' primer, a second PCR ran about 7 to 12 cycles. Each CDR3 protein gets one entry after TCRdb re-called the 5' RACE reads with MiXCR. This sample carries around 1,900,000 distinct CDR3 sequences, 39% of them seen once, and the ten largest clones take under 25%. The specimen sequenced was blood. The receptors were gathered from a human donor in good health.

This clonotype turned up a few times. J is TRBJ2-3 and V is TRBV4-1; 12 bases fit TRBD2. Germline V gene sequence: CDR1 MGHRA, CDR2 YSYEKL. The CDR3 runs to 18 residues. The ends lost 5 bases at V and 3 bases at J; junction bases unmatched: 12. This CDR3 is CASSDRLLLAGGTDTQYF. CDR3 sequence (DNA): TGCGCCAGCAGCGACCGCCTCCTCCTAGCGGGGGGGACAGATACGCAGTATTTT.

This clonotype was found once. The chain has TRBV29-1 and TRBJ2-5, with D perhaps TRBD1 (7 bases). V was clipped by 0 bases and J by 4 bases, with 12 bases between them. There are 14 residues in the CDR3. Per germline, CDR1 SQVTM and CDR2 ANQGSEA. Here the CDR3 DNA reads TGCAGCGTTGAAGACAGGGGGGAGCGAGAGACCCAGTACTTC. Amino acid sequence: CSVEDRGERETQYF.

The chain has TRBV20-1 and TRBJ2-1; TRBD1 might be the D (5 bases). The germline gives CDR1 DFQATT, CDR2 SNEGSKA (reference sequence). The CDR3 spans 15 residues. Trimming shortened V by 2 bases and J by 1 base, and 12 bases separated the two germline ends. The CDR3 DNA sequence: TGCAGTGCTAGACATACAGGTTCATCCTACAATGAGCAGTTCTTC. Translation: CSARHTGSSYNEQFF.

This clonotype has just a few counts. The chain has TRBV9 and TRBJ2-7; 9 bases align to TRBD2. Germline-derived CDR1 and CDR2 are SGDLS and YYNGEE. This CDR3 region has 15 residues. The junction had 2 bases not matched to a gene; V was cut back by 0 bases and J by 1 base. The CDR3 protein is CASSVGGGGSYEQYF. The CDR3 DNA sequence: TGTGCCAGCAGCGTAGGCGGGGGGGGGTCCTACGAGCAGTACTTC.

The chain carries TRBV7-9 and TRBJ2-3, with TRBD2 as a possible D gene (5 bases). Between the trimmed V and J ends, which lost 2 bases and 3 bases, there was a span of 9 bases. The CDR3 covers 14 residues. Germline V gives CDR1 SEHNR, CDR2 FQNEAQ (reference sequence). The CDR3 bases are TGTGCCAGCAGCTTATCCGGGGAAACAGATACGCAGTATTTT. Encoded protein: CASSLSGETDTQYF.

The V and J genes are TRBV5-1 and TRBJ2-3, with TRBD2 matching over 12 bases. This CDR3 comprises 16 residues. The V gene end was trimmed by 5 bases and the J gene end by 1 base; junction bases not matched to a gene: 5. Germline values: CDR1 SGHRS, CDR2 YFSETQ. The CDR3 loop reads CASSRLAGDGTDTQYF. The CDR3, as DNA: TGCGCCAGCAGTAGACTAGCGGGGGATGGCACAGATACGCAGTATTTT.

The rearrangement links TRBV9 to TRBJ1-2, with D possibly TRBD1 on 5 matching bases. The CDR3 runs to 14 residues. Looked up from germline, CDR1 is SGDLS and CDR2 is YYNGEE. Deletions cut 2 bases from V and 6 bases from J, with 14 bases between. CDR3 protein: CASSVAREGNGYTF. CDR3 in DNA: TGTGCCAGCAGCGTTGCCCGGGAGGGGAATGGCTACACCTTC.

In its sample, this clonotype was seen a few times. This chain joins TRBV2 and TRBJ1-2, with D hard to call. The germline V gene has CDR1 SNHLY and CDR2 FYNNEI. This CDR3 is built from 12 residues. Trimming left V 1 base short and J 3 bases short, with 3 bases between. The CDR3, as DNA: TGTGCCAGCAGTGAAGGGCACTATGGCTACACCTTC. Protein product: CASSEGHYGYTF.

V usage is TRBV10-3 and J usage is TRBJ2-1; 8 bases are shared with TRBD2. Trimming cost V 6 bases and J 0 bases; bases outside gene matches: 10. Germline lookup yields CDR1 ENHRY and CDR2 SYGVKD. The length of the CDR3 is 17 residues. CDR3 loop: CAIRTAGAGGSYNEQFF. The CDR3, as DNA: TGTGCCATCAGAACGGCCGGGGCGGGGGGCTCCTACAATGAGCAGTTCTTC.

This clonotype was seen a single time. This sequence joins TRBV27 and TRBJ2-3, with a possible D match to TRBD2 (6 bases). The length of the CDR3 is 20 residues. Trimming left V 2 bases short and J 1 base short, with 25 bases between. Germline loops: CDR1 MNHEY, CDR2 SMNVEV (reference sequence). DNA for the CDR3: TGTGCCAGCAGTTTACACCATCGGGGAGGACCCGGCTTAGGCACAGATACGCAGTATTTT. Amino acid sequence: CASSLHHRGGPGLGTDTQYF.

A few counts support this clonotype. DNA for the CDR3: TGCAGTGCTACATTCCTAGGCGGGGGGATCTCGGAGACCCAGTACTTC. Amino acids: CSATFLGGGISETQYF. The rearrangement joins TRBV20-1 to TRBJ2-4, with 8 bases lining up with TRBD2. The DNA end is more similar to TRBJ2-5, so the J call may be wrong. Per germline, CDR1 DFQATT and CDR2 SNEGSKA (reference sequence). The CDR3 sequence is 16 residues long.

The rearrangement links TRBV20-1 to TRBJ1-4; no firm D call. Germline loops: CDR1 DFQATT, CDR2 SNEGSKA (reference sequence). Trimming took off 3 bases at V and 5 bases at J, with 10 bases between the two ends. The CDR3 sequence is 13 residues long. The CDR3 DNA reads as TGCAGTGCTAGGCCACCATGGAATGAAAAACTGTTTTTT. Translation gives CSARPPWNEKLFF.

This clonotype appeared a single time. The gene calls are TRBV5-1 and TRBJ2-6; tentative D call: TRBD2 (5 bases). The length of the CDR3 is 15 residues. The germline V gene encodes CDR1 SGHRS and CDR2 YFSETQ. V lost 7 bases, J lost 0 bases, and 11 bases lay in between. The CDR3 is CASGPGNSGANVLTF. DNA of the CDR3: TGCGCCAGCGGCCCGGGAAACTCTGGGGCCAACGTCCTGACTTTC.

The CDR3 bases are TGTGCCAGCAGTTTTACTGCAGGGTTCCAGCCCCAGCATTTT. This encodes CASSFTAGFQPQHF. The chain links TRBV12-3 or TRBV12-4 to TRBJ1-5; possibly TRBD1 for D (5 bases). V was shortened by 3 bases and J by 7 bases, with 13 bases between the two germline ends. The length of the CDR3 is 14 residues.

The genes are TRBV7-9 and TRBJ1-1, with D maybe TRBD1 (5 bases). There are 16 residues in the CDR3. Trimming took 0 bases from V and 1 from J, leaving 12 bases between them. From germline, CDR1 is SEHNR and CDR2 FQNEAQ (reference sequence). CDR3 region: CASSLAPGQTNTEAFF. CDR3 coding DNA: TGTGCCAGCAGCTTAGCGCCAGGGCAGACGAACACTGAAGCTTTCTTT.

The CDR3 here is CASSPGGVGRTDTQYF. CDR3 DNA sequence: TGTGCCAGCTCCCCCGGAGGGGTCGGGCGCACAGATACGCAGTATTTT. The chain joins TRBV7-3 to TRBJ2-3; D perhaps matches TRBD2 (6 bases). The germline CDR1 and CDR2 sequences are SGHTA and FQGTGA. This CDR3 comprises 16 residues. V was pared by 8 bases and J by 1 base, with 19 bases between.

This chain links TRBV20-1 with TRBJ2-3; 11 bases fit TRBD1. Germline V lookup: CDR1 DFQATT, CDR2 SNEGSKA (reference sequence). The CDR3 totals 13 residues. V dropped 6 bases and J dropped 5; count of bases not matched to a gene: 4. CDR3 loop: CSATGTGGDTQYF. The CDR3, as DNA: TGCAGTGCAACCGGGACAGGGGGAGATACGCAGTATTTT.

The chain carries TRBV20-1 and TRBJ2-7; D not certain. V shed 0 bases and J shed 2 bases, with 5 bases lying between them. This CDR3 spans 12 amino acids. CDR1 is DFQATT and CDR2 is SNEGSKA in the germline V gene (reference sequence). The CDR3 coding sequence is TGCAGTGCTAGAGACCACGCCTACGAGCAGTACTTC. As protein: CSARDHAYEQYF.

The genes are TRBV12-3 or TRBV12-4 and TRBJ1-2; 10 bases are a match to TRBD1. The V gene end was trimmed by 5 bases and the J gene end by 2 bases; junction bases not matched to a gene: 2. The CDR3 covers 14 residues. The CDR3 region is CASSMDRGNYGYTF. The CDR3, as DNA: TGTGCCAGCAGTATGGACAGGGGGAACTATGGCTACACCTTC.

The V gene is TRBV19, the J gene TRBJ1-5; D ambiguous. The CDR3 loop spans 14 amino acids. Trimming took 2 bases from V and 7 from J, leaving 12 bases between them. CDR1 LNHDA and CDR2 SQIVND come from the germline V gene (reference sequence). CDR3 in DNA: TGTGCCAGTAGTATAAAGGCAGTGGGGCAGCCCCAGCATTTT. Translation: CASSIKAVGQPQHF.

This clonotype has just a few counts. As DNA, the CDR3 is TGCGCCAGCACAGCCGGGACTGTTAAAGAGACCCAGTACTTC. This translates into CASTAGTVKETQYF. The V gene is TRBV5-1, the J gene TRBJ2-5; D possibly corresponds to TRBD2 (6 bases). V shed 6 bases and J shed 3 bases, with 15 bases lying between them. CDR3 length: 14 amino acids. The germline V gene has CDR1 SGHRS and CDR2 YFSETQ.

This rearrangement joins TRBV7-9 to TRBJ2-4; 7 bases fit TRBD1. The CDR3 runs to 14 residues. The V segment lost 5 bases and the J segment 3 bases; nucleotides outside the gene matches: 4. Germline CDR1 and CDR2: SEHNR and FQNEAQ (reference sequence). The CDR3 bases are TGTGCCAGCAGCCAGGGGGATGGCAAAAACATTCAGTACTTC. Residues: CASSQGDGKNIQYF.

The genes are TRBV2 and TRBJ2-6, with D possibly being TRBD1 (6 bases). The CDR3 length is 17 residues. CDR1 is SNHLY and CDR2 is FYNNEI in the germline V gene. V lost 6 bases to trimming and J lost 0 bases, with 15 bases between them. The CDR3 nucleotides are TGTGCCAGCAGCCCGCAGGGGTTTTTCTCTGGGGCCAACGTCCTGACTTTC. This translates into CASSPQGFFSGANVLTF.

This clonotype was observed a handful of times. V usage is TRBV29-1 and J usage is TRBJ1-1, with TRBD1 matching 8 bases. The CDR3 sequence is 13 residues long. The germline V gene has CDR1 SQVTM and CDR2 ANQGSEA. V was clipped by 6 bases and J by 5 bases; unmatched bases: 8. The CDR3 loop is CSVVGQGGTEAFF. The DNA for the CDR3 is TGCAGCGTGGTAGGACAGGGAGGAACTGAAGCTTTCTTT.

The V and J genes are TRBV7-8 and TRBJ2-1; 10 nucleotides align to TRBD2. The CDR3 loop spans 15 amino acids. Germline V CDR1 and CDR2: SGHVS, FQNEAQ. J was trimmed by 15 bases and V by 2 bases; bases with no gene match: 13. This chain's CDR3 is CASSLSASGGLGGFF. The CDR3 region has the DNA TGTGCCAGCAGCTTATCTGCTAGCGGGGGCCTTGGGGGGTTCTTC.

This rearrangement joins TRBV20-1 to TRBJ2-3; possible D gene TRBD2, 6 bases. CDR1 DFQATT and CDR2 SNEGSKA come from the germline V gene (reference sequence). V lost 4 bases and J lost 4, with 15 bases in between. There are 14 residues in the CDR3. The CDR3 loop reads CSAIPGSGADTQYF. CDR3 sequence (DNA): TGCAGTGCTATCCCCGGGAGTGGGGCAGATACGCAGTATTTT.